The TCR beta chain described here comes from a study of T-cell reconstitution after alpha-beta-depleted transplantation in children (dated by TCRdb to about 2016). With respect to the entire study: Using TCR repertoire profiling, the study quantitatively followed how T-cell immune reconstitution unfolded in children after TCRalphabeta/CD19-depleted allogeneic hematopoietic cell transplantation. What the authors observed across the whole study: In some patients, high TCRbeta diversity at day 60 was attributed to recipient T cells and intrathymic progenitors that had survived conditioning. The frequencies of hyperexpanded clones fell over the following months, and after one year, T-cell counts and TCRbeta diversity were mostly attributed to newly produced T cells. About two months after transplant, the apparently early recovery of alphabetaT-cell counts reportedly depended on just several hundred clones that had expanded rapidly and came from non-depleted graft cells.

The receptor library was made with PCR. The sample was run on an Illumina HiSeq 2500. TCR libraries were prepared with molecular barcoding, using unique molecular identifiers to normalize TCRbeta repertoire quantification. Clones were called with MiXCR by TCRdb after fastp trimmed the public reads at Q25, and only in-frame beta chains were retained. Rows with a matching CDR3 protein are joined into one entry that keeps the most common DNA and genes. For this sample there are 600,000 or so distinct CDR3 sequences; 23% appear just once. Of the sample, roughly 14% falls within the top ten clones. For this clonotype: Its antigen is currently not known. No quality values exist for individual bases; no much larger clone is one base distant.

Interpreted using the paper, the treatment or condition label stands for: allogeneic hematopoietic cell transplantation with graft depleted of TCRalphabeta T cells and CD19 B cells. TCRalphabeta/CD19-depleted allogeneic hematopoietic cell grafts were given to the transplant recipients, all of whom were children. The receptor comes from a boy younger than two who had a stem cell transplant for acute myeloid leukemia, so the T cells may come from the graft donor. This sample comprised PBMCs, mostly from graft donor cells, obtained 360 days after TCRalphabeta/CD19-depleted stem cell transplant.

The CDR3 protein sequence reads: CASSQFQYNEQFF. The DNA sequence is TGCGCCAGCAGCCAATTTCAATACAATGAGCAGTTCTTC. The chain couples TRBV4-3 to TRBJ2-1, with no confident D gene call. The germline V gene supplies CDR1 LGHNA and CDR2 YSLEER. V and J are truncated by 2 bases and 4 bases respectively, leaving an intervening sequence of 6 bases. Reading from cysteine to phenylalanine, the CDR3 counts 13 amino acids. Only the CDR3 part of the read is kept: 39 bases, read in frame from the first base.